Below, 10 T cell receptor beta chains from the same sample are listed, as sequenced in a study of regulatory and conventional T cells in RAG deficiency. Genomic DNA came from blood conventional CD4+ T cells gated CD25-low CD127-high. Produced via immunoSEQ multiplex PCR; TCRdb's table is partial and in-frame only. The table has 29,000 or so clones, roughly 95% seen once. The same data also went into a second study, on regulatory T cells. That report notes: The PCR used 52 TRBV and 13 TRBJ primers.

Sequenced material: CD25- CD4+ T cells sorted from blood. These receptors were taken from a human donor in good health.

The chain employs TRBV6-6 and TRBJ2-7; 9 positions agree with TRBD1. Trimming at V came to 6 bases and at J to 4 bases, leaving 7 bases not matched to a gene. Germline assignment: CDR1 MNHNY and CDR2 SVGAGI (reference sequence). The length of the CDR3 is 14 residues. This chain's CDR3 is CASSRDRDRYEQYF. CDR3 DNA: TGTGCCAGCAGCAGGGACAGGGACCGATACGAGCAGTACTTC.

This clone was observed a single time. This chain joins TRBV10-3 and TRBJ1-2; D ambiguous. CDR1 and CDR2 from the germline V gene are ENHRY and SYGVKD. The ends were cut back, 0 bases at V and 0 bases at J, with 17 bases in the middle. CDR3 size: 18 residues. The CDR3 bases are TGTGCCATCAGTGAGTCGTGGAGCTACAAGCAATCTAACTATGGCTACACCTTC. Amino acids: CAISESWSYKQSNYGYTF.

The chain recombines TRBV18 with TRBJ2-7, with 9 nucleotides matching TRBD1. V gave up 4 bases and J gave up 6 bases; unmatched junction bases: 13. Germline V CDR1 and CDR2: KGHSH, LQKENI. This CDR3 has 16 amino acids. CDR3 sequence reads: CASSQSAGTGNSEQYF. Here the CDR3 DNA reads TGTGCCAGCTCACAGTCAGCCGGGACAGGGAACAGCGAGCAGTACTTC.

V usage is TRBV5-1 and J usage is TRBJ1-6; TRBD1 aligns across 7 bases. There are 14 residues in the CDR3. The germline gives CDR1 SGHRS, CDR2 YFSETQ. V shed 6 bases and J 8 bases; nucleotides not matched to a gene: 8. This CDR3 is CASTMDRSYSPLHF. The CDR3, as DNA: TGCGCCAGCACCATGGACAGGAGTTATTCACCCCTCCACTTT.

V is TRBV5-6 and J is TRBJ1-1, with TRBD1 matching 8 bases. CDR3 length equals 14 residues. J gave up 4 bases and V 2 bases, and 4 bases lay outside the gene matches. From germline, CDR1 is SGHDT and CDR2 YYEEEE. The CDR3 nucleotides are TGTGCCAGCAGCTTACAGGGGGGAGGCACTGAAGCTTTCTTT. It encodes CASSLQGGGTEAFF.

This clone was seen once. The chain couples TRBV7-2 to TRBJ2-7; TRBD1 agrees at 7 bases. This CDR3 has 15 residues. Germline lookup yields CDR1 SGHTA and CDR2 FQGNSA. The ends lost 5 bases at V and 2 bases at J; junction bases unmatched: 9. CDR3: CASSPRQGITYEQYF. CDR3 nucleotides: TGTGCCAGCAGCCCGCGACAGGGAATTACCTACGAGCAGTACTTC.

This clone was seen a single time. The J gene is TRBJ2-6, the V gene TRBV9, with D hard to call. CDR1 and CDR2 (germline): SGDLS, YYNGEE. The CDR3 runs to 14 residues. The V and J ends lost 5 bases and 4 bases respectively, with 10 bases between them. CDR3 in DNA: TGTGCCAGCAGGAGAGGTGGCGGGGCCAACGTCCTGACTTTC. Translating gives CASRRGGGANVLTF. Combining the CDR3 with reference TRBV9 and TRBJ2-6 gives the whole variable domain DSGVTQTPKHLITATGQRVTLRCSPRSGDLSVYWYQQSLDQGLQFLIQYYNGEERAKGNILERFSAQQFPDLHSELNLSSLELGDSALYFCASRRGGGANVLTFGAGSRLTVL.

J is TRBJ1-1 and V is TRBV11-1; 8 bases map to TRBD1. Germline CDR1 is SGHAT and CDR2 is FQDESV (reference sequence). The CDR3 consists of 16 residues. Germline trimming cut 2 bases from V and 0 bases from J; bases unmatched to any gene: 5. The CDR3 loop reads CASSLSRGLMNTEAFF. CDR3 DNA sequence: TGTGCCAGCAGCTTAAGCAGGGGGCTTATGAACACTGAAGCTTTCTTT.

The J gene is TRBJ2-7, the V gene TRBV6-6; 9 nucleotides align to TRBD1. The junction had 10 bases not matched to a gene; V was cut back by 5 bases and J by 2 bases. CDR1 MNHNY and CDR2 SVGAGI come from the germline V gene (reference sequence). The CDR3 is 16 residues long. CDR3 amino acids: CASSTDTGGRTYEQYF. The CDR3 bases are TGTGCCAGCAGTACCGATACAGGGGGCAGGACCTACGAGCAGTACTTC.

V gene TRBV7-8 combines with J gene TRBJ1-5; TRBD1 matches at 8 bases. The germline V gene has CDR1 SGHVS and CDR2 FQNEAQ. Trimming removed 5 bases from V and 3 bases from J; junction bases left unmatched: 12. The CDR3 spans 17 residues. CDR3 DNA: TGTGCCAGCAGCCCTCGGGACAGGCTCCTTATCAATCAGCCCCAGCATTTT. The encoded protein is CASSPRDRLLINQPQHF.